This TCR beta chain originates from a study of PD-1 blockade in classical Hodgkin lymphoma. Study-wide results and caveats: Reported baseline diversity: healthy donors highest, relapsed/refractory patients lowest. Possibly reflecting disease activity or prior therapy, repertoire differences have causes that remain undefined.

Notes on this clone: Its specificity is not known.

TCRdb's table, derived via immunoSEQ multiplex PCR, lists solely in-frame clones and lacks some. The table records 25,000 to 35,000 clones, 88% of them present only once. The time point: newly diagnosed, previously untreated cHL patient sample. CD4+ T cells were purified from thawed PBMCs by negative selection. V lost 4 bases and J 2 bases, leaving 9 bases between the germline ends. Germline assignment: CDR1 SGDLS and CDR2 YYNGEE. This CDR3 spans 13 amino acids. The chain combines TRBV9 with TRBJ2-5; a weak D match, TRBD2 (5 bases). What was sequenced was CD4+ T cells from blood. The TCR originated in a human donor with classical Hodgkin lymphoma. The CDR3 nucleotides are TGTGCCAGCAGCACTAGTTGGCAAGAGACCCAGTACTTC. This codes for CASSTSWQETQYF.